Listed below are T cell receptor beta chains from one sample, sequenced in a study of OX40 agonist ivuxolimab in advanced cancers. Profiling relied on immunoSEQ multiplex PCR, and the TCRdb table lists in-frame clones only, not all of them. The data contain approximately 54,000 clones, more than 85% of them seen just once; the ten biggest clones take up over 9.5%. The sequencing used CD4+ or CD8+ T cells sorted from blood, collected in a trial of the OX40 agonist ivuxolimab. The source of these receptors is an adult with an advanced solid tumor such as melanoma, head and neck, liver or kidney cancer. The CDR3 runs from the conserved cysteine through the conserved F or W. D genes are given only for firm matches. A clone size is listed for some rows: how often the clone was seen (once, few, many), or a class if it is expanded.

cdr3_nt cdr3_aa j_call v_call d_call clone_size cdr3_length
TGTGCCAGCAGTTACTCGAGCGGGGACTCACCCCTCCACTTT CASSYSSGDSPLHF TRBJ1-6 TRBV6-5 - - 14
TGTGCCAGCAGCTTGGGGGTACAGGATACGCAGTATTTT CASSLGVQDTQYF TRBJ2-3 TRBV5-6 - - 13
TGCGCCAGCAGCTCCGGGACAGCCAACACAGATACGCAGTATTTT CASSSGTANTDTQYF TRBJ2-3 TRBV5-1 TRBD1 - 15
TGTGCTAGTGGTTTGGTGGTCGGGGGAAGGCCCGGGGAGCTGTTTTTT CASGLVVGGRPGELFF TRBJ2-2 TRBV12-5 - once 16
TGTGCCAGCAGCCTAGATGATCCGTACCAAGAGACCCAGTACTTC CASSLDDPYQETQYF TRBJ2-5 TRBV5-6 - - 15
TGTGCCAGCAGGGGGCGATCCTACGAGCAGTACTTC CASRGRSYEQYF TRBJ2-7 TRBV6-6 - - 12
TGTGCCAGCAGCCATAACACACTGAACACTGAAGCTTTCTTT CASSHNTLNTEAFF TRBJ1-1 TRBV5-3 - - 14
TGTGCCAGCAGTTACCTCGGGACAGGGGGCCACTACGAGCAGTACTTC CASSYLGTGGHYEQYF TRBJ2-7 TRBV6-5 TRBD1 - 16
TGTGCCAGCAGCCCGCCCGGGGGGGCGTACGAAAAACTGTTTTTT CASSPPGGAYEKLFF TRBJ1-4 TRBV7-2 - once 15
TGTGCCAGCAGTTACGCCGCTTCCTACGAGCAGTACTTC CASSYAASYEQYF TRBJ2-7 TRBV6-6 - - 13
TGTGCCAGCAGCTCGGGGGCTGGAACCGGATCACCCCTCCACTTT CASSSGAGTGSPLHF TRBJ1-6 TRBV11-3 - - 15
TGTGCCAGCAGTGAAGCGGGGGTAGCTAGCACAGATACGCAGTATTTT CASSEAGVASTDTQYF TRBJ2-3 TRBV6-1 - - 16
TGCAGCGTTGGGGGGATTGGGGAAAAACTGTTTTTT CSVGGIGEKLFF TRBJ1-4 TRBV29-1 - - 12
TGCGCCAGCAGCTATATACCAGGACGGGGTACGCAGTATTTT CASSYIPGRGTQYF TRBJ2-3 TRBV5-1 - - 14
TGTGCCAGCAGCTTAGGAGTCGGGCAGTCGAACACTGAAGCTTTCTTT CASSLGVGQSNTEAFF TRBJ1-1 TRBV11-2 - - 16
TGTGCCAGCAGAGACATCTATGGCTACACCTTC CASRDIYGYTF TRBJ1-2 TRBV6-1 - - 11
TGTGCCAGCAGCCTTGGACAGGGCCGCACCGGGGAGCTGTTTTTT CASSLGQGRTGELFF TRBJ2-2 TRBV9 TRBD1 - 15
TGTGCCAGCAGCTGGGGGGGGGAGACCCAGTACTTC CASSWGGETQYF TRBJ2-5 TRBV5-4 TRBD2 - 12
TGTGCCAGCAGCTTGAGCGCGGCCGAAAAAGCTTTCTTT CASSLSAAEKAFF TRBJ1-1 TRBV5-7 - - 13
TGTGCCTGGAGTGACGGGCCAGAGACTTGGGAGCAGTATTTT CAWSDGPETWEQYF TRBJ2-3 TRBV30 - - 14
TGTGCCAGCAGCCCCCCACAGGGGGACCTCCACGAGCAGTACTTC CASSPPQGDLHEQYF TRBJ2-7 TRBV4-2 TRBD1 once 15
TGTGCCAGTGCGGAACGGGATAACTATGGCTACACCTTC CASAERDNYGYTF TRBJ1-2 TRBV19 - - 13
TGCGCCAGCAGACGGGCAGGAAGCACAGATACGCAGTATTTT CASRRAGSTDTQYF TRBJ2-3 TRBV4-1 - - 14
TGTGCCAGCAGCGATTCTAGCGGGGGGGGTTCCTACGAGCAGTACTTC CASSDSSGGGSYEQYF TRBJ2-7 TRBV2 TRBD2 few 16
TGTGCCAGCAGTGAATGGGGCTACACCTTC CASSEWGYTF TRBJ1-2 TRBV6-1 - - 10
TGTGCCAGCAGCTTAGGGGTGGCGGCCTTTGCAACTAATGAAAAACTGTTTTTT CASSLGVAAFATNEKLFF TRBJ1-4 TRBV7-9 - - 18
TGTGCCAGCAGCGTACGCGGGTCAGGAAACACCATATATTTT CASSVRGSGNTIYF TRBJ1-3 TRBV9 - - 14
TGCGCCAGCAGCTTGGGCACTAGCGGGAGGTGGGAGACCCAGTACTTC CASSLGTSGRWETQYF TRBJ2-5 TRBV5-1 TRBD2 - 16
TGCGCCAGCAGGCCAGCGGGGGGCCCCCCTCTTAGCTCCTACAATGAGCAGTTCTTC CASRPAGGPPLSSYNEQFF TRBJ2-1 TRBV4-1 TRBD2 - 19